This T cell receptor beta chain is from a study of vaccination and CD4 T cells after COVID-19. Overall study: At a median approximately 76 days (range 14 to 241) after dose two, post-vaccine samples were obtained. Overlapping SARS-CoV-2, HCoV-NL63, HCoV-OC43 and HCoV-229E spike peptides were used to stimulate cells.

Treatment of the sample: approximately 9-day PBMC culture with coronavirus spike peptide pools or control peptides (ViraFEST assay). Germline V gives CDR1 SGHTA, CDR2 FQGTGA. V was shortened by 5 bases and J by 1 base, with 8 bases between the two germline ends. This CDR3 is 13 amino acids long. As regards this clonotype: What it binds is unknown.

An Oncomine TCR Beta short-read assay was used to sequence the DNA from cultured CD4+ T cells. TCRdb analysed the PCR reads with MiXCR anew, one entry per CDR3 protein. The table has roughly 8,900 distinct CDR3 sequences, around 60% seen once; the top ten hold more than 25%. Sequenced: CD4+ T cells from blood, cultured in vitro. The source of this sequence is a human donor who had recovered from COVID-19. The chain employs TRBV7-3 and TRBJ1-1, with TRBD1 as a possible D gene (5 bases). The CDR3 is CASSAQGNTEAFF. DNA for the CDR3: TGTGCCAGCAGCGCTCAGGGGAACACTGAAGCTTTCTTT.